The sequence of this T cell receptor beta chain was determined in a study of blood T cell repertoires in COVID-19. Study as a whole: Nucleic acid was either cDNA or gDNA, and it came from T cells, B-cell-depleted T cells, or PBMCs.

This CDR3 is 14 amino acids long. Trimming at V came to 4 bases and at J to 3 bases, leaving 0 bases not matched to a gene. Germline V lookup: CDR1 ENHRY, CDR2 SYGVKD. In the study's own analysis: Cell counts per sample came from amplifying reference gene primers. Method: immunoSEQ multiplex PCR; TCRdb's copy keeps in-frame clones and lacks some. That table supplies the V and J calls and clone size; D and trimming were determined from the DNA. The data contain 250,000 or so clones, 88% of them singletons. This rearrangement joins TRBV10-3 to TRBJ2-1, with 10 bases matching TRBD2. The sequence was obtained from a man older than 75 with acute or convalescent COVID-19. The sequenced material came from peripheral blood. CDR3 nucleotides: TGTGCCATCAGTGCTAGCGGGGGCTACAATGAGCAGTTCTTC. Protein sequence: CAISASGGYNEQFF.